This T cell receptor (beta chain) came from a study of blood T cell repertoires in COVID-19. Study context: Nucleic acid was either cDNA or gDNA, and it came from T cells, B-cell-depleted T cells, or PBMCs.

Trimming removed 3 bases from V and 7 bases from J, with 9 bases in between. This CDR3 has 12 amino acids. Generated by immunoSEQ multiplex PCR, the TCRdb table keeps only in-frame clones and is missing some. The table has more than 80,000 clones, 75% to 85% seen once. What was sequenced was peripheral blood. The clonotype comes from a man older than 75 with COVID-19, enrolled during active disease. The gene calls are TRBV12-3 or TRBV12-4 and TRBJ2-5; unclear D gene. Written as DNA, the CDR3 is TGTGCCAGCAGTTTTAAACCGGGGACCCAGTACTTC. Protein product: CASSFKPGTQYF.